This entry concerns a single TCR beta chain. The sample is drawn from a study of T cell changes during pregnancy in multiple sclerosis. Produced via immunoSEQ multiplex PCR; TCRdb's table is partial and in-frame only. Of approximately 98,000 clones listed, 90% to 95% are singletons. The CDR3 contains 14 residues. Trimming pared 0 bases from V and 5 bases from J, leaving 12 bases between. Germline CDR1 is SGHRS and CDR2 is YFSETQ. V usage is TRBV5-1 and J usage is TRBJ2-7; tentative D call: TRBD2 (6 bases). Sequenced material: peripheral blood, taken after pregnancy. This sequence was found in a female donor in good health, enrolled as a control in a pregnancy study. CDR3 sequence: CASSLGSGSNEQYF. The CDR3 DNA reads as TGCGCCAGCAGCTTGGGGTCCGGGAGCAACGAGCAGTACTTC.